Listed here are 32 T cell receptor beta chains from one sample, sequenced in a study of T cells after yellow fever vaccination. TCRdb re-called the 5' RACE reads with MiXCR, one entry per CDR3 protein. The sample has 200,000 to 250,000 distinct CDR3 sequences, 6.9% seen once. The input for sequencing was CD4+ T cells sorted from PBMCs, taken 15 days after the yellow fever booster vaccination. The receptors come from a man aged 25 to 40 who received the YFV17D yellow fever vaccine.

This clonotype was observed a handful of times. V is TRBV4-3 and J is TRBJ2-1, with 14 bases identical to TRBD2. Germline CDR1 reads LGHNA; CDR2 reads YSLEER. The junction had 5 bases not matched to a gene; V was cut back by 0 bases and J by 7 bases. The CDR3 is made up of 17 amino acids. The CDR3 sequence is CASSQDPGLAGGNEQFF. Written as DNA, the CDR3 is TGCGCCAGCAGCCAAGATCCAGGACTAGCGGGAGGTAATGAGCAGTTCTTC.

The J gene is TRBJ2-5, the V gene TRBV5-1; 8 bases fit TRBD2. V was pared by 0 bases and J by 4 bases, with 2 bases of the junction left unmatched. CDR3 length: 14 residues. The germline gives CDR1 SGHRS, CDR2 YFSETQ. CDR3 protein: CASSLELAVETQYF. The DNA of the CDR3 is TGCGCCAGCAGCTTGGAACTAGCGGTAGAGACCCAGTACTTC.

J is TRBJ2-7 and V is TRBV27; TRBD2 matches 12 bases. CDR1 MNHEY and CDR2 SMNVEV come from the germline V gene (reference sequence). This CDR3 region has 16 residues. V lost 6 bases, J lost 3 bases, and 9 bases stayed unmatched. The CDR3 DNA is TGTGCCAGCAGCCGAACCCGGACTAGCGGGATCTACGAGCAGTACTTC. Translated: CASSRTRTSGIYEQYF.

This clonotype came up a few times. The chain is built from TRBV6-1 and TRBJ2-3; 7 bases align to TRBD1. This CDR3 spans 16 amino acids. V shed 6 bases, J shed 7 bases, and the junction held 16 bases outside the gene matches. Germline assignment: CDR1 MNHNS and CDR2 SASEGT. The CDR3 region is CASRTTLLGGRNTQYF. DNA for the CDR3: TGTGCCAGCAGAACGACTCTACTAGGGGGCAGGAATACGCAGTATTTT.

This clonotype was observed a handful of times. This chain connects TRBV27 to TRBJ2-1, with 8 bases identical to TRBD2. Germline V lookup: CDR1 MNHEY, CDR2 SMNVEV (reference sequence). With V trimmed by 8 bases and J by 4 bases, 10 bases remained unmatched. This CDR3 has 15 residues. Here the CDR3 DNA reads TGTGCCAGCCATAGACCGGGAGGGGGGTACAATGAGCAGTTCTTC. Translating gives CASHRPGGGYNEQFF.

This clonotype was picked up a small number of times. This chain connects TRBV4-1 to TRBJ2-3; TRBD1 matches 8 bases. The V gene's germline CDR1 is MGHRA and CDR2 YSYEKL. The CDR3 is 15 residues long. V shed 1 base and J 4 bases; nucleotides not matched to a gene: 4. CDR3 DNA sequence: TGCGCCAGCAGCCAAGCGGACAGGGCGGCAGATACGCAGTATTTT. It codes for CASSQADRAADTQYF.

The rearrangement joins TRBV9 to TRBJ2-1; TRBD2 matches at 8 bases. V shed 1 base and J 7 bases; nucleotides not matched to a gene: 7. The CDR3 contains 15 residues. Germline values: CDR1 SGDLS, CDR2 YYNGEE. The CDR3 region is CASSVFSGKGNEQFF. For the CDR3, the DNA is TGTGCCAGCAGCGTATTTAGCGGGAAGGGAAATGAGCAGTTCTTC.

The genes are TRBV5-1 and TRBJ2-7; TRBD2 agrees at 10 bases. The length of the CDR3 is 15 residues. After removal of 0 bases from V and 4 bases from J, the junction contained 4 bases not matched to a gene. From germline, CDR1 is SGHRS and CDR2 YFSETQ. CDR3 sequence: CASSLAAGGMYEQYF. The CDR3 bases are TGCGCCAGCAGCTTGGCAGCGGGAGGGATGTACGAGCAGTACTTC.

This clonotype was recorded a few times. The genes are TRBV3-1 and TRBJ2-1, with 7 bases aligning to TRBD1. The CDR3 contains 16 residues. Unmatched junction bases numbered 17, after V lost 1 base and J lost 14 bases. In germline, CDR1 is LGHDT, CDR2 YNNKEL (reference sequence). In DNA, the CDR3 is TGTGCCAGCAGCCAAGCTGGGACAGTTATCGCAGGTGGGAAGTTCTTC. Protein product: CASSQAGTVIAGGKFF.

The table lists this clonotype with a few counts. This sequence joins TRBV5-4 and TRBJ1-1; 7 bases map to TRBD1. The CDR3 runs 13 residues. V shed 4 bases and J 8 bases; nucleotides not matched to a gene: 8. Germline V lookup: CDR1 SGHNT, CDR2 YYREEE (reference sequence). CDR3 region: CASSVQGRLEAFF. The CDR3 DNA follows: TGTGCCAGCAGCGTACAGGGGCGACTAGAAGCTTTCTTT.

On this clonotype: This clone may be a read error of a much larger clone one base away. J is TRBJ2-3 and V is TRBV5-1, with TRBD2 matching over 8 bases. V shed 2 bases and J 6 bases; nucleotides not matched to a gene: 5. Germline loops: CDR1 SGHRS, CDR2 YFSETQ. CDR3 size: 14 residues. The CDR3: CASSFRTSHDTQYF. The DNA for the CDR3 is TGCGCCAGCAGCTTTCGGACTAGCCATGATACGCAGTATTTT.

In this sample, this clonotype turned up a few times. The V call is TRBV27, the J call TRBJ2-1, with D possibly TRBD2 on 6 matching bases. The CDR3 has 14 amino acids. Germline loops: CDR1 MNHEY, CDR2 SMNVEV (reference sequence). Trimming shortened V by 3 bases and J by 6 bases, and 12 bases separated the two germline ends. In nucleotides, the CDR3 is TGTGCCAGCAGTTTTGGGACTCTGCGCAATGAGCAGTTCTTC. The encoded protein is CASSFGTLRNEQFF.

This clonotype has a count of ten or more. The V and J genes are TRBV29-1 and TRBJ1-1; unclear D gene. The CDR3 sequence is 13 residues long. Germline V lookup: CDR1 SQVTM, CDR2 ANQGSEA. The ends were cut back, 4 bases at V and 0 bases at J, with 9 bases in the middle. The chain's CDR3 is CSVVSRMNTEAFF. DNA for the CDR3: TGCAGCGTTGTTTCCAGGATGAACACTGAAGCTTTCTTT.

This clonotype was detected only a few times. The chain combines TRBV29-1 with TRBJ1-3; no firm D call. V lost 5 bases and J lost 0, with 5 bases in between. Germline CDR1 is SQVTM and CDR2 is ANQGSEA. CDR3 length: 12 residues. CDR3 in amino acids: CSVLDSGNTIYF. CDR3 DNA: TGCAGCGTTCTGGACTCTGGAAACACCATATATTTT.

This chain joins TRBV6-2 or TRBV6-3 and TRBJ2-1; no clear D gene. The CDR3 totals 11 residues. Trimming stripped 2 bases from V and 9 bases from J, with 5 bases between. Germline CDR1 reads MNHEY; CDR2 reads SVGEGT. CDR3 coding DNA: TGTGCCAGCAGTTACACGGGTGAGCAGTTCTTC. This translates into CASSYTGEQFF.

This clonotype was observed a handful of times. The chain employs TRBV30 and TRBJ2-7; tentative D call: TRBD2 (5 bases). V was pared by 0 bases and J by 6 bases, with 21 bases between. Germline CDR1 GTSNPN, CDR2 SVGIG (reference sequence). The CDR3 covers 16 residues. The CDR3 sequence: CAWSVHIASRSLEQYF. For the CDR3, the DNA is TGTGCCTGGAGTGTACATATCGCTAGCAGGTCCCTCGAGCAGTACTTC.

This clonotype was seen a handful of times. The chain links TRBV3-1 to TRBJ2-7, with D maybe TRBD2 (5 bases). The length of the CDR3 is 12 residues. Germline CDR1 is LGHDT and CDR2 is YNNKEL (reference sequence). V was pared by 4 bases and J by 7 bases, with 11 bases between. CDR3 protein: CASSRQTGEQYF. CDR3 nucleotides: TGTGCCAGCAGCCGCCAGACGGGGGAGCAGTACTTC.

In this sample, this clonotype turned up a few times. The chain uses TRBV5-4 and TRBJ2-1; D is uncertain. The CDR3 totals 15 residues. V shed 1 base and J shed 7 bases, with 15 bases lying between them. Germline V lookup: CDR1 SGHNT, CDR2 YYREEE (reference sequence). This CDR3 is CASSLTLGPRNEQFF. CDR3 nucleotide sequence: TGTGCCAGCAGCTTGACTTTAGGCCCTCGGAATGAGCAGTTCTTC.

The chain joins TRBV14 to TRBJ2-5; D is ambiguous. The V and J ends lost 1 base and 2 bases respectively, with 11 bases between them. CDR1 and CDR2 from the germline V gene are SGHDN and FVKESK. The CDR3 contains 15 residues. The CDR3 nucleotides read TGTGCCAGCAGCCAAGCAGGACGGTTACAAGAGACCCAGTACTTC. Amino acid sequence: CASSQAGRLQETQYF.

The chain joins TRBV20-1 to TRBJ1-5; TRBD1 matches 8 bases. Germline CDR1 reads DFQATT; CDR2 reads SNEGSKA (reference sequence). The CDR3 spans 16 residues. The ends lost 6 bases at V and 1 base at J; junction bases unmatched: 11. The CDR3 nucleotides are TGCAGTGCAACCGACAGGGGAAAGAGGAGCAATCAGCCCCAGCATTTT. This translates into CSATDRGKRSNQPQHF.

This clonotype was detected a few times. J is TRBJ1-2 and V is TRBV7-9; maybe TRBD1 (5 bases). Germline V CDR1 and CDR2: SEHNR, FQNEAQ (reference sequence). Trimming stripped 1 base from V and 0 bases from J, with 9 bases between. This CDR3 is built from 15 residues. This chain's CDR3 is CASSLGGAPNYGYTF. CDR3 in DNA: TGTGCCAGCAGCTTAGGTGGGGCCCCTAACTATGGCTACACCTTC. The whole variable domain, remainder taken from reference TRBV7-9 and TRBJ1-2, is DTGVSQNPRHKITKRGQNVTFRCDPISEHNRLYWYRQTLGQGPEFLTYFQNEAQLEKSRLLSDRFSAERPKGSFSTLEIQRTEQGDSAMYLCASSLGGAPNYGYTFGSGTRLTVV.

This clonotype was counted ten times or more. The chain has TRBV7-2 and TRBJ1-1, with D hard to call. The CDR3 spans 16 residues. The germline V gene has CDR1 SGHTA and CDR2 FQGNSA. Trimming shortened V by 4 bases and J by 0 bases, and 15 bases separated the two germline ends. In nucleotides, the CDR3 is TGTGCCAGCAGCTCCCTTGGGGTTGGTTTGAACACTGAAGCTTTCTTT. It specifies CASSSLGVGLNTEAFF. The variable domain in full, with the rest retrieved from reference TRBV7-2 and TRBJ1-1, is GAGVSQSPSNKVTEKGKDVELRCDPISGHTALYWYRQSLGQGLEFLIYFQGNSAPDKSGLPSDRFSAERTGGSVSTLTIQRTQQEDSAVYLCASSSLGVGLNTEAFFGQGTRLTVV.

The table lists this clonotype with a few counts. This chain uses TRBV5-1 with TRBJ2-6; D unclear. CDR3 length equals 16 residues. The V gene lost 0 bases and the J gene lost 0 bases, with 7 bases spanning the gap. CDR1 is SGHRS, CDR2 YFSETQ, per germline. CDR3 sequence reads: CASSLGPASGANVLTF. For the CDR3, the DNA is TGCGCCAGCAGCTTGGGTCCGGCCTCTGGGGCCAACGTCCTGACTTTC.

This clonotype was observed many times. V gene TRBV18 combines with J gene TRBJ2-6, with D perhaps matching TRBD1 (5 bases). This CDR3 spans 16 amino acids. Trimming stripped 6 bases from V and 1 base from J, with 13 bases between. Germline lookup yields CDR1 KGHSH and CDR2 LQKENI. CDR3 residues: CASSLASGSGANVLTF. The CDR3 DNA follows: TGTGCCAGCTCCCTCGCCTCAGGGTCTGGGGCCAACGTCCTGACTTTC.

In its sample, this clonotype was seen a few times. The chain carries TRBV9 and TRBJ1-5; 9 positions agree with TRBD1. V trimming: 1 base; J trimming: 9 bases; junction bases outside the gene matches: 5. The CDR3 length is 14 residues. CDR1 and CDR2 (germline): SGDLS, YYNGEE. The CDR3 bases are TGTGCCAGCAGCGTAAGGGACAGGGACTGGCCCCAGCATTTT. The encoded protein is CASSVRDRDWPQHF.

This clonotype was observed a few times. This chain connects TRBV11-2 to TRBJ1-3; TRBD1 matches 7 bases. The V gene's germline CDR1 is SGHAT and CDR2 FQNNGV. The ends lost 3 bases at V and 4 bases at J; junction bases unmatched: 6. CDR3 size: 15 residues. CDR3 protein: CASSFGTAGGNTIYF. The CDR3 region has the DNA TGTGCCAGCAGCTTCGGGACAGCGGGCGGAAACACCATATATTTT.

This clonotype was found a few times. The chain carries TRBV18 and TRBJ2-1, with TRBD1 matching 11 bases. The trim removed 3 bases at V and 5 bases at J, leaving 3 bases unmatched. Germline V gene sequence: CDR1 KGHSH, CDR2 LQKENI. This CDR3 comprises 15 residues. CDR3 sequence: CASSPGQGANNEQFF. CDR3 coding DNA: TGTGCCAGCTCACCCGGACAGGGGGCGAACAATGAGCAGTTCTTC.

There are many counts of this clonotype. Here the CDR3 reads CASSIEGSSGYEQFF. CDR3 sequence (DNA): TGTGCCAGTAGTATAGAGGGGTCTAGTGGGTATGAGCAGTTCTTC. The V call is TRBV19, the J call TRBJ2-1; D is unresolved. Germline CDR1 and CDR2: LNHDA and SQIVND (reference sequence). V was clipped by 0 bases and J by 8 bases, with 14 bases between them. The CDR3 has 15 amino acids.

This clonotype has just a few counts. Here the CDR3 DNA reads TGTGCCAGCAGCTTAGGGACTAGTTCGTTTTACGAGCAGTACTTC. The encoded protein is CASSLGTSSFYEQYF. The chain carries TRBV7-2 and TRBJ2-7; 7 bases match TRBD2. CDR1 is SGHTA, CDR2 FQGNSA, per germline. This CDR3 is built from 15 residues. V shed 1 base, J shed 4 bases, and the junction held 7 bases outside the gene matches.

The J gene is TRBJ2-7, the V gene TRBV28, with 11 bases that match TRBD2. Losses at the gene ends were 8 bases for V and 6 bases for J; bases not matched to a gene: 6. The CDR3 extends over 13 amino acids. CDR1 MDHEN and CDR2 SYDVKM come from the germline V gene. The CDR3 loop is CASAALAGVEQYF. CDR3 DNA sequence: TGTGCCAGCGCAGCACTAGCGGGAGTCGAGCAGTACTTC.

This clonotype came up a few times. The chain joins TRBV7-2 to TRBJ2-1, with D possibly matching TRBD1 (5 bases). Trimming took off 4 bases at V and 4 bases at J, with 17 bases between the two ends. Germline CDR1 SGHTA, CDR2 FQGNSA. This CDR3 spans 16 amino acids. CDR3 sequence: CASSWKGQGGYNEQFF. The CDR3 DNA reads TGTGCCAGCAGCTGGAAGGGGCAGGGTGGGTACAATGAGCAGTTCTTC.

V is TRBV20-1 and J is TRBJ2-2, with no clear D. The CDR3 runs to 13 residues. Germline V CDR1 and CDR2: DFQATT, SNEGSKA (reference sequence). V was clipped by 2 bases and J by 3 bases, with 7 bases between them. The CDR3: CSARPSYTGELFF. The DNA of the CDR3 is TGCAGTGCTAGACCGTCTTACACCGGGGAGCTGTTTTTT.